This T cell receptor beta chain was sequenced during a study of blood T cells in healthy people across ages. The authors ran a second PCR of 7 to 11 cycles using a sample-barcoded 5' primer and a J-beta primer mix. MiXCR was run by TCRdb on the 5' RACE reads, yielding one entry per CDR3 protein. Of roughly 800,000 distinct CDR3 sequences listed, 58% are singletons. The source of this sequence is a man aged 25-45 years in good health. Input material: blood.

The CDR3 sequence: CASSSTLTGELFF. Written as DNA, the CDR3 is TGTGCCAGCAGTTCCACACTCACCGGGGAGCTGTTTTTT. The chain joins TRBV12-3 or TRBV12-4 to TRBJ2-2; D gene ambiguous. The V end lost 4 bases, the J end lost 4 bases, and 7 bases lay between the germline ends. This CDR3 has 13 residues.